This T cell receptor beta chain derives from a study of T cells expressing NK-cell markers. For the study at large: The study sequenced eight donors, seven HCMV-seropositive and one seronegative. Study results and caveats: Whether expanded NKG2C-expressing T cell clones recognize HCMV is unknown. Dominant NKG2C+ clonotypes were found to form about 1.0-7.5% of CD8+ T cells in about 6 donors.

This CDR3 contains 15 residues. Germline V gene lookup returns CDR1 MNHEY and CDR2 SVGAGI. As regards this clonotype: Its specificity is unknown.

For TCR beta, cDNA was produced by 5'RACE template switching with UMIs. TCRdb reprocessed the 5' RACE reads, keeping one entry per CDR3 protein, no DNA. The sample has approximately 440,000 distinct CDR3 sequences. V gene TRBV6-5 combines with J gene TRBJ1-6; TCRdb gives TRBD1 as the D gene, but with no DNA this cannot be confirmed. The sequenced sample consisted of blood T cells: a sorted CD56 or NKG2C T cell subset, CD4+ or CD8+ T cells, or bulk PBMC T cells (not recorded which). This receptor was taken from a woman aged 45-65 years in good health. CDR3 loop: CASRGQSSYNSPLHF.